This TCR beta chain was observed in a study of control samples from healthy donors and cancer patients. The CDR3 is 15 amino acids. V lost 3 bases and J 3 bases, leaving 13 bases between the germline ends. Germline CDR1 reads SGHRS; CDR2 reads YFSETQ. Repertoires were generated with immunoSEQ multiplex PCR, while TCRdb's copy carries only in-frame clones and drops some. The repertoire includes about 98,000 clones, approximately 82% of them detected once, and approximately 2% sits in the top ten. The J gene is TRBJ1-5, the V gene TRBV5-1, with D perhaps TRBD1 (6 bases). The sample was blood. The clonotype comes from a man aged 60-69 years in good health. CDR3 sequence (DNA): TGCGCCAGCAGCTGGGGGCCGGAATTCAATCAGCCCCAGCATTTT. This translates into CASSWGPEFNQPQHF.